This T cell receptor beta chain was sequenced in a study of T cells in Graves' hyperthyroidism and ophthalmopathy. General study findings and limits: Using 13 V-J features, a model discriminated ophthalmopathy from stable hyperthyroidism. Blood samples included most of the expanded thyroid clonotypes exceeding 0.001. In validation, the model predicted ophthalmopathy. These predictions came a median roughly seven months before onset.

What was amplified from RNA transcripts were TCR beta CDR3 regions. TCR CDR3 regions were first amplified by RT-PCR with HTBI primers. TCRdb reprocessed the multiplex PCR reads with MiXCR, giving one entry per CDR3 protein. The sample consists of roughly 800,000 distinct CDR3 sequences, about 38% of them appearing once. Germline CDR1 SNHLY, CDR2 FYNNEI. CDR3 length equals 14 residues. Concerning this clonotype: Its antigen is not identified. A read error is possible here, since a much larger clone lies one base away.

For the diagnoses, clinical symptoms, serum thyroxine and TRAb, thyroid ultrasound and orbital computed tomography were used. This receptor was taken from a man between 18 and 35 years old with Graves' hyperthyroidism. Sample: blood. The chain couples TRBV2 to TRBJ1-1, with 10 bases aligning to TRBD1. In nucleotides, the CDR3 is TGTGCCAGCAGTGCCGGGACAGGGGAGGGTGAAGCTCTCTTT. Translated, it gives CASSAGTGEGEALF.